This T cell receptor (beta chain) was profiled in a study of blood T cell repertoires in COVID-19. This clone was counted a few times. Generated by immunoSEQ multiplex PCR, the TCRdb table keeps only in-frame clones and is missing some. The data hold 75,000 to 90,000 clones, with around 91% observed a single time. V gave up 0 bases and J gave up 5 bases, with 14 bases separating them. The CDR3 is 15 residues long. Germline loops: CDR1 SGHAT, CDR2 FQDESV (reference sequence). Sequencing input: peripheral blood. This clonotype was sampled from a human donor in a cohort sampled during active COVID-19. The gene calls are TRBV11-1 and TRBJ2-7; tentatively, D is TRBD1 (6 bases). CDR3 protein: CASSLAAGEAHEQYF. The DNA of the CDR3 is TGTGCCAGCAGCTTAGCGGCAGGGGAAGCCCACGAGCAGTACTTC.